This T cell receptor beta chain was sequenced in a study of Ad26.COV2.S vaccination and SARS-CoV-2 variants. Overall study context: Once or twice, 56 days apart, Ad26.COV2.S was delivered intramuscularly. General study results and limits: Vaccine recipients showed a spike-specific TCR breadth that was higher than in placebo recipients.

Treatment indicated: 15 to 20 received Ad26.COV2.S at low or high dose, single or two shots; five or six received placebo; per-sample allocation not given. Following the first vaccine or placebo injection, samples were taken on day 63. Comment on this clone: Its antigen is undetermined.

V was shortened by 0 bases and J by 0 bases, with 15 bases between the two germline ends. This CDR3 spans 18 amino acids. The V gene's germline CDR1 is LGHDT and CDR2 YNNKEL (reference sequence). Produced via immunoSEQ multiplex PCR; TCRdb's table is partial and in-frame only. In the table there are 350,000 to 500,000 clones, roughly 90% of which are singletons. The V and J genes are TRBV3-1 (or the pseudogene TRBV3-2) and TRBJ1-3; TRBD1 is a possible D gene (6 bases). This clonotype was sampled from a person between 18 and 65 years old who received the Ad26.COV2.S COVID-19 vaccine or a placebo. The material sequenced was peripheral blood, taken in a trial of Ad26.COV2.S vaccine versus placebo. CDR3 in amino acids: CASSQERGTLFSGNTIYF. The CDR3 bases are TGTGCCAGCAGCCAAGAGAGGGGGACACTTTTCTCTGGAAACACCATATATTTT.